This TCR beta chain was identified during a study of shared clonotypes between healthy human individuals. Sorted-subset replicate PCR reactions were performed with approximately 0.2 ug DNA, corresponding to about 32,000 T cell genomes. Here immunoSEQ multiplex PCR was the method, and the copy in TCRdb shows in-frame clones only, minus some. Of about 2.1 million clones in the sample, about 93% were seen once. Trimming removed 0 bases from V and 2 bases from J; junction bases left unmatched: 7. CDR1 is SGDLS and CDR2 is YYNGEE in the germline V gene. This CDR3 is 17 amino acids long. Naive CD8 populations comprised CD45RO-negative cells positively selected for CCR7, excluding terminally differentiated effector memory CD45RA+ cells. Study-wide findings and caveats: The researchers took only blood, and tissue repertoires probably look different. Generally, estimated richness proved larger in naive subsets than it did in memory subsets.

Remarks on this clone: Its target is unknown.

This receptor was obtained from a man aged 18 to 29 in good health. Some clones in this sample may be carry-over from other donors' samples. The J gene is TRBJ1-2, the V gene TRBV9; 10 bases align to TRBD1. The sample comprised naive CD8+ T cells from PBMCs. CDR3 sequence: CASSVAFDRGHNYGYTF. DNA of the CDR3: TGTGCCAGCAGCGTAGCTTTTGACAGGGGGCACAACTATGGCTACACCTTC.